This T cell receptor beta chain originates from a study of blood T cell repertoires in COVID-19. Study-level information: Sample material is recorded as cDNA or gDNA derived from T cells, B-cell-depleted T cells, or PBMCs.

This clone was picked up a small number of times. Across under 25 US areas, participants ranged in age from about 18 to 90 years. Cohort allocation depended upon clinical history that participants reported. All exposed participants met a person with COVID-19 within 2 weeks before entering the study. Germline CDR1 and CDR2: LGHNA and YSLEER. The CDR3 consists of 15 residues. V shed 3 bases and J 2 bases; nucleotides not matched to a gene: 7. The table came from immunoSEQ multiplex PCR; TCRdb's copy has only in-frame clones and leaves some out. This repertoire shows more than 300,000 clones, around nine tenths found once; its top ten account for roughly 3.6%.

The sequencing input was PBMCs or T cells enriched from blood (not recorded which). J is TRBJ2-7 and V is TRBV4-3, with 7 bases lining up with TRBD1. The source is a woman in her twenties or thirties who had been exposed to COVID-19. The CDR3 spells CASSHTGEFPYEQYF. For the CDR3, the DNA is TGCGCCAGCAGCCACACAGGGGAGTTTCCCTACGAGCAGTACTTC.